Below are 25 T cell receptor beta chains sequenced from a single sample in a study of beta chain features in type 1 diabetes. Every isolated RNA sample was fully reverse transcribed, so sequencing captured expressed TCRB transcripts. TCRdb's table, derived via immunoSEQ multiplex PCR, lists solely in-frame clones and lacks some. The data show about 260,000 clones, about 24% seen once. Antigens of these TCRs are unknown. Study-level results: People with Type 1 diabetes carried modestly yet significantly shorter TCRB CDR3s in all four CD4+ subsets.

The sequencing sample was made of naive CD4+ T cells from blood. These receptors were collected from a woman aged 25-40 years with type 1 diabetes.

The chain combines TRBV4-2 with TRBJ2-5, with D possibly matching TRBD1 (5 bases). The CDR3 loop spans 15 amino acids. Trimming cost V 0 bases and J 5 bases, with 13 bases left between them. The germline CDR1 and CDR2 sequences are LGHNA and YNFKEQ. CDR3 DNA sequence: TGTGCCAGCAGCCAAGATGGGGCAGGTCGGGAGACCCAGTACTTC. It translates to CASSQDGAGRETQYF.

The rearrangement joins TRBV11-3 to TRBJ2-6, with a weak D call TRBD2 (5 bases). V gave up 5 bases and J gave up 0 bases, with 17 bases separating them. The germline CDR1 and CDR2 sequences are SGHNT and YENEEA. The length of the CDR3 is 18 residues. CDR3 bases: TGTGCCAGCAGCCCGCGGGTTCAATTTGCCTCTGGGGCCAACGTCCTGACTTTC. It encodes CASSPRVQFASGANVLTF.

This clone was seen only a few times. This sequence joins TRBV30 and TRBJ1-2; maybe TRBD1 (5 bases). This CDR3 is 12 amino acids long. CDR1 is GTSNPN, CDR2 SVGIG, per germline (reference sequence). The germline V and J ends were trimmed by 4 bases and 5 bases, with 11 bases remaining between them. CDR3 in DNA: TGTGCCTGGACCCCGGGGGGGTATGGCTACACCTTC. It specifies CAWTPGGYGYTF.

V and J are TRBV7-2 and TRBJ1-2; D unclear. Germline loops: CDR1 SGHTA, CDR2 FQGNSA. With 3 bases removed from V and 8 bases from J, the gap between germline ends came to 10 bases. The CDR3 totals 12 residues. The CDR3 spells CASSLFEQGYTF. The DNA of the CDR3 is TGTGCCAGCAGCTTGTTCGAGCAAGGCTACACCTTC.

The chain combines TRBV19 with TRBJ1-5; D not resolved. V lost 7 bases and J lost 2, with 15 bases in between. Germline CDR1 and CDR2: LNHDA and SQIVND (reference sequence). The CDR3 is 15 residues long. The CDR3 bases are TGTGCCAGTAACACCGAGGGAGTGGGCAATCAGCCCCAGCATTTT. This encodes CASNTEGVGNQPQHF.

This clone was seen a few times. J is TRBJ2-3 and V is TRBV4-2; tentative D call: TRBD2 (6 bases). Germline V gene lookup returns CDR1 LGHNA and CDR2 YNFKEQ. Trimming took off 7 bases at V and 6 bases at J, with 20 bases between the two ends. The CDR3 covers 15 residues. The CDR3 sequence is CASNHGPSGVDTQYF. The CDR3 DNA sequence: TGTGCCAGCAACCATGGACCCTCGGGGGTGGATACGCAGTATTTT.

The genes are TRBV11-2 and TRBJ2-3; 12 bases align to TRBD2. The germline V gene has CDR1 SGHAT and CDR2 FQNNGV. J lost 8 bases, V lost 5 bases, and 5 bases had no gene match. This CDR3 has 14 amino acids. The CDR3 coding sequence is TGTGCCAGCAGCCCACCGACTAGCGGGGGTACGCAGTATTTT. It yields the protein CASSPPTSGGTQYF. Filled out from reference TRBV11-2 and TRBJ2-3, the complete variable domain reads EAGVAQSPRYKIIEKRQSVAFWCNPISGHATLYWYQQILGQGPKLLIQFQNNGVVDDSQLPKDRFSAERLKGVDSTLKIQPAKLEDSAVYLCASSPPTSGGTQYFGPGTRLTVL.

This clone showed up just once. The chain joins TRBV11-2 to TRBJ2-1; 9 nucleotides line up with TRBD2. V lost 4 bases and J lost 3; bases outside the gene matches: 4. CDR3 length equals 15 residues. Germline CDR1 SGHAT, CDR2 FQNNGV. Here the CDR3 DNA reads TGTGCCAGCAGCTCCAGACTAGCGGACTACAATGAGCAGTTCTTC. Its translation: CASSSRLADYNEQFF.

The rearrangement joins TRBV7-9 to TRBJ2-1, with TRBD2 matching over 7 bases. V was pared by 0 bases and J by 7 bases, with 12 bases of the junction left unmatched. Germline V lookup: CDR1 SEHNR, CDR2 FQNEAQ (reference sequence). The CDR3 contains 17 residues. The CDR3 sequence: CASSLAVTSARPNEQFF. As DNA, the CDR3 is TGTGCCAGCAGCTTAGCCGTAACTAGCGCGAGGCCGAATGAGCAGTTCTTC. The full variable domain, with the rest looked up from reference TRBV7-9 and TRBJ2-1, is DTGVSQNPRHKITKRGQNVTFRCDPISEHNRLYWYRQTLGQGPEFLTYFQNEAQLEKSRLLSDRFSAERPKGSFSTLEIQRTEQGDSAMYLCASSLAVTSARPNEQFFGPGTRLTVL.

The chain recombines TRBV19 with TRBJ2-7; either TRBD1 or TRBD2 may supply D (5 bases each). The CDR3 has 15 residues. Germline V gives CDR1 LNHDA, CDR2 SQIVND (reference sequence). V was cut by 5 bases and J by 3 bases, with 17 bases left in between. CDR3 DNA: TGTGCCAGTAGTGTAGCGACAGCAAGCTTCTACGAGCAGTACTTC. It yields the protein CASSVATASFYEQYF.

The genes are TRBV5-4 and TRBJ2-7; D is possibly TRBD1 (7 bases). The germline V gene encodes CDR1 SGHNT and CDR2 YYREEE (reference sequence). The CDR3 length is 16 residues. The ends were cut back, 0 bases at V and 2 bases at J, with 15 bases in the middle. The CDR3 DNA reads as TGTGCCAGCAGCTTGGGAGGCAGGGGGGTTCCCTACGAGCAGTACTTC. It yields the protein CASSLGGRGVPYEQYF.

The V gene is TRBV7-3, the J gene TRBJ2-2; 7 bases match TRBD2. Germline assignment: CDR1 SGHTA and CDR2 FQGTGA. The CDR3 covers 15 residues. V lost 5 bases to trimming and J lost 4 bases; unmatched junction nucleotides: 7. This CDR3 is CASSQGRVLTGELFF. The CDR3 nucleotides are TGTGCCAGCAGCCAAGGGAGGGTGCTCACCGGGGAGCTGTTTTTT. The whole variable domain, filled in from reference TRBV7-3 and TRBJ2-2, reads GAGVSQTPSNKVTEKGKYVELRCDPISGHTALYWYRQSLGQGPEFLIYFQGTGAADDSGLPNDRFFAVRPEGSVSTLKIQRTERGDSAVYLCASSQGRVLTGELFFGEGSRLTVL.

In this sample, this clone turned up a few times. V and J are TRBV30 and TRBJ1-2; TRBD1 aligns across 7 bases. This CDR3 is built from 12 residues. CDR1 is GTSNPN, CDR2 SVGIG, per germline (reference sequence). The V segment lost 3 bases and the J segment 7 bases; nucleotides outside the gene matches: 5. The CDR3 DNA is TGTGCCTGGAGCCTCCCAGGGGGTGGCTACACCTTC. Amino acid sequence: CAWSLPGGGYTF.

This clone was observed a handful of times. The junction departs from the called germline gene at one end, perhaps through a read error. CDR3 residues: CASSFSDRGRGETQYF. The CDR3 region has the DNA TGTGCTAGCAGCTTCTCGGACAGGGGGCGAGGAGAGACCCAGTACTTC. V usage is TRBV7-7 and J usage is TRBJ2-5; 11 nucleotides line up with TRBD1. This CDR3 is 16 amino acids long. CDR1 and CDR2 (germline): SSHAT, FNYEAQ (reference sequence).

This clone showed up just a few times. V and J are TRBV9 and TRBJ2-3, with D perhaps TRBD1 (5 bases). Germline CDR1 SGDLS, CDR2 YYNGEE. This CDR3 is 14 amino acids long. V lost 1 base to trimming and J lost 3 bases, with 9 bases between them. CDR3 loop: CASSVQSGTDTQYF. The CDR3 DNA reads TGTGCCAGCAGCGTACAGTCAGGGACAGATACGCAGTATTTT.

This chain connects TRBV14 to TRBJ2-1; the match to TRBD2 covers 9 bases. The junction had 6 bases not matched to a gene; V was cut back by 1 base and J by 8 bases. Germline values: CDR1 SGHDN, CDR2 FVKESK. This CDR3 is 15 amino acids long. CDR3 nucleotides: TGTGCCAGCAGCCAAGCCGGCGTAGCGGGAGATGAGCAGTTCTTC. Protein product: CASSQAGVAGDEQFF.

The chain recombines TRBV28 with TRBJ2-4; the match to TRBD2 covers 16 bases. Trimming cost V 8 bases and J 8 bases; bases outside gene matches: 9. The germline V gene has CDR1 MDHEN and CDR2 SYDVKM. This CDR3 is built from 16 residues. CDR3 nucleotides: TGTGCCAGCGGCTTGGGACTAGCGGGGGGGGACGACATTCAGTACTTC. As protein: CASGLGLAGGDDIQYF.

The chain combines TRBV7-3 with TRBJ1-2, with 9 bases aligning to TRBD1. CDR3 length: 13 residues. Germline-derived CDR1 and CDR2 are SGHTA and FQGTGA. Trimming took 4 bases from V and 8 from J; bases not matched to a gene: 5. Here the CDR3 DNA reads TGTGCCAGCAGCTCCTGGACAGGGGTCGGCTACACCTTC. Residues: CASSSWTGVGYTF.

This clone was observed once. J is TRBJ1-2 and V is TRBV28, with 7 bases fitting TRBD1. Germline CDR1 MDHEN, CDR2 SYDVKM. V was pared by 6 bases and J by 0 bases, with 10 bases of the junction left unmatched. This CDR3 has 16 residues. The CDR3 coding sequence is TGTGCCAGCAGCTCACCGGGACAGCGAGCTAACTATGGCTACACCTTC. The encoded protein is CASSSPGQRANYGYTF.

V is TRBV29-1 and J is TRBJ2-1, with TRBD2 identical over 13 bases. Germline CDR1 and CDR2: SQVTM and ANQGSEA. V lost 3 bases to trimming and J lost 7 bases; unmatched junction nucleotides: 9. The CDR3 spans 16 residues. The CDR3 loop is CSVDRTSGRRRNEQFF. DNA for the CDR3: TGCAGCGTTGACCGGACTAGCGGGAGAAGGAGGAATGAGCAGTTCTTC.

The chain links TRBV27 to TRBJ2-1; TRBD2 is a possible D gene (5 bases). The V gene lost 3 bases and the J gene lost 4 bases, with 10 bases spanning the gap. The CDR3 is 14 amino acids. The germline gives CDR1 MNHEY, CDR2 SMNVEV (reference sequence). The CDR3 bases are TGTGCCAGCAGTTTTCGGACTGTATACAATGAGCAGTTCTTC. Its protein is CASSFRTVYNEQFF.

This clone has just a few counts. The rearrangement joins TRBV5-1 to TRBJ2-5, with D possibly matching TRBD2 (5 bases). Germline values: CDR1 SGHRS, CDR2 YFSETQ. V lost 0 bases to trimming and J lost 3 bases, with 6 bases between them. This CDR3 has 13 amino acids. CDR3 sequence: CASSLAGKETQYF. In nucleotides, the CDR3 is TGCGCCAGCAGCTTGGCGGGAAAAGAGACCCAGTACTTC. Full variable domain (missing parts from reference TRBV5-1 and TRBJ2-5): KAGVTQTPRYLIKTRGQQVTLSCSPISGHRSVSWYQQTPGQGLQFLFEYFSETQRNKGNFPGRFSGRQFSNSRSEMNVSTLELGDSALYLCASSLAGKETQYFGPGTRLLVL.

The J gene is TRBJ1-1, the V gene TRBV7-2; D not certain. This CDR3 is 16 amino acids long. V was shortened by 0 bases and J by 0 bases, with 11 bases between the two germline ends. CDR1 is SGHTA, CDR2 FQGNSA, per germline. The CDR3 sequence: CASSLAEYLMNTEAFF. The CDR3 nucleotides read TGTGCCAGCAGCTTAGCGGAGTACCTTATGAACACTGAAGCTTTCTTT.

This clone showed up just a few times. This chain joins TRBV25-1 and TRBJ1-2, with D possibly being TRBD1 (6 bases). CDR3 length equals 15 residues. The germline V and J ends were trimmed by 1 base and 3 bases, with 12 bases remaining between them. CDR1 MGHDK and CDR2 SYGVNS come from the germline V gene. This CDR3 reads CASSELGRGDYGYTF. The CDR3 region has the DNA TGTGCCAGCAGTGAATTGGGCAGGGGCGACTATGGCTACACCTTC.

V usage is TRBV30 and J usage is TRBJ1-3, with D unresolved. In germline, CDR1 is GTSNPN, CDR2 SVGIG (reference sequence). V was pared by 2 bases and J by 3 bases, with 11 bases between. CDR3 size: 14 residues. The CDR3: CAWSPSSSGNTIYF. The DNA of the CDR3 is TGTGCCTGGAGTCCGAGCTCTAGTGGAAACACCATATATTTT.